Following are 12 T cell receptor beta chains from one sample sequenced in a study of vaccination effects on CD4 cells after COVID-19. Antigens for these TCRs are unknown. Only in-frame clones appear in the TCRdb table, and some are missing; sequencing was by immunoSEQ multiplex PCR. The table has 65,000 to 70,000 clones, around four fifths seen once. In the ViraFEST assay, antigen-specific CD4+ clonotypes were identified by expansion after peptide-pool stimulation. The culture ran for 9 to 11 days, and then CD4+ T cells were isolated. Two-dose BNT162b2 or mRNA-1273 vaccination was given to participants. Sample: CD4+ T cells from PBMCs cultured with HCoV-OC43 spike peptides, taken after COVID-19 vaccination. As for subset: HCoV-OC43 spike overlapping peptide pool stimulation. The receptors here all came from a human donor who received a COVID-19 vaccine.

This clone was observed a handful of times. The chain employs TRBV18 and TRBJ1-5; D gene unclear. This CDR3 region has 13 residues. Per the germline V gene, CDR1 is KGHSH and CDR2 is LQKENI. V lost 5 bases and J 1 base, leaving 6 bases between the germline ends. The CDR3 sequence: CASSTRSNQPQHF. In DNA form, the CDR3 reads TGTGCCAGCTCAACTAGAAGCAATCAGCCCCAGCATTTT.

The V and J genes are TRBV4-1 and TRBJ1-4; D is undetermined. This CDR3 has 15 residues. Trimming removed 4 bases from V and 4 bases from J, with 13 bases in between. Germline V gene lookup returns CDR1 MGHRA and CDR2 YSYEKL. CDR3 coding DNA: TGCGCCAGCAGCCCCCAACGGGGTAATAATGAAAAACTGTTTTTT. This codes for CASSPQRGNNEKLFF.

The chain is built from TRBV27 and TRBJ2-6, with D possibly being TRBD1 or TRBD2 (6 bases each). Germline V gene data show CDR1 as MNHEY and CDR2 as SMNVEV (reference sequence). V was shortened by 2 bases and J by 3 bases, with 14 bases between the two germline ends. The CDR3 has 17 amino acids. The CDR3 protein is CASSLISGGSGANVLTF. CDR3 DNA: TGTGCCAGCAGTTTAATATCCGGGGGCAGTGGGGCCAACGTCCTGACTTTC.

This rearrangement joins TRBV10-3 to TRBJ2-3; 10 bases are a match to TRBD2. The CDR3 has 17 residues. Germline V gene data show CDR1 as ENHRY and CDR2 as SYGVKD. Losses at the gene ends were 3 bases for V and 3 bases for J; bases not matched to a gene: 9. CDR3 bases: TGTGCCATCAGTGATGATTGGACTAGCGGATCTACAGATACGCAGTATTTT. Translated, it gives CAISDDWTSGSTDTQYF.

The V gene is TRBV6-6, the J gene TRBJ1-2; 10 bases are shared with TRBD1. Losses at the gene ends were 6 bases for V and 3 bases for J; bases not matched to a gene: 7. Germline V gene data show CDR1 as MNHNY and CDR2 as SVGAGI (reference sequence). The CDR3 has 15 residues. CDR3 in amino acids: CASRGRDRGDYGYTF. In DNA, the CDR3 is TGTGCCAGCAGGGGCCGGGACAGGGGAGACTATGGCTACACCTTC.

V gene TRBV4-3 combines with J gene TRBJ1-4; a weak D match, TRBD1 (5 bases). Germline V gives CDR1 LGHNA, CDR2 YSLEER. The V gene lost 3 bases and the J gene lost 7 bases, with 18 bases spanning the gap. CDR3 size: 16 residues. The CDR3 reads CASSHARGPRGEKLFF. The CDR3 DNA follows: TGCGCCAGCAGCCACGCTCGGGGCCCAAGGGGTGAAAAACTGTTTTTT.

Only a few counts were recorded for this clone. The rearrangement joins TRBV3-1 (or the pseudogene TRBV3-2) to TRBJ1-2; D is uncertain. CDR3 size: 14 residues. CDR1 LGHDT and CDR2 YNNKEL come from the germline V gene (reference sequence). The V end was cut by 1 base, the J end by 2 bases, with 8 bases between. This CDR3 reads CASSQVSGNYGYTF. CDR3 coding DNA: TGTGCCAGCAGCCAAGTTTCCGGGAACTATGGCTACACCTTC.

The rearrangement links TRBV3-1 (or the pseudogene TRBV3-2) to TRBJ2-5; 7 nucleotides line up with TRBD1. This CDR3 is 14 amino acids long. Germline V CDR1 and CDR2: LGHDT, YNNKEL (reference sequence). V shed 0 bases and J 6 bases; nucleotides not matched to a gene: 4. CDR3 residues: CASSQEGGAKTQYF. For the CDR3, the DNA is TGTGCCAGCAGCCAAGAAGGGGGCGCAAAGACCCAGTACTTC.

This clone has only a few counts. The chain has TRBV2 and TRBJ2-2, with a possible D match to TRBD1 (7 bases). Germline V lookup: CDR1 SNHLY, CDR2 FYNNEI. Trimming took 5 bases from V and 6 from J, leaving 10 bases between them. The CDR3 covers 13 residues. The CDR3 region has the DNA TGTGCCAGCAGTACCAGGGGGGCCGGGGAGCTGTTTTTT. This encodes CASSTRGAGELFF.

The rearrangement joins TRBV19 to TRBJ1-5, with D perhaps matching TRBD1 (5 bases). Germline CDR1 reads LNHDA; CDR2 reads SQIVND (reference sequence). V was pared by 3 bases and J by 9 bases, with 15 bases between. CDR3 length equals 14 residues. CDR3 loop: CASSIDQGNWPQHF. The CDR3 DNA reads as TGTGCCAGTAGTATCGATCAGGGAAATTGGCCCCAGCATTTT.

This clone was recorded once. The V gene is TRBV24-1, the J gene TRBJ1-2, with D uncertain. This CDR3 has 13 amino acids. Trimming pared 4 bases from V and 4 bases from J, leaving 9 bases between. The V gene's germline CDR1 is KGHDR and CDR2 SFDVKD. In nucleotides, the CDR3 is TGTGCCACCAGTGAGGGCAGATTCTATGGCTACACCTTC. Translation: CATSEGRFYGYTF.

With respect to this clone: The germline gene is not matched at one end of the junction; a read error may be the cause. The chain links TRBV6-6 to TRBJ2-4, with 9 bases lining up with TRBD1. CDR1 and CDR2 from the germline V gene are MNHNY and SVGAGI (reference sequence). The CDR3 runs 14 residues. The CDR3 DNA is TGTGCCAGCAGTTGGACCGGGACAGGGACCCTTGGGGACTTC. This sequence encodes CASSWTGTGTLGDF.